The subject of this entry is one T cell receptor (beta chain). Its antigen is still unknown. No per-base quality is available; no much larger clone lies one base away. The data originate from a study of blood T cell dynamics during melanoma immunotherapy (dated by TCRdb to the early 2020s). For the wider study: All patients had metastatic melanoma and were given first-line pembrolizumab or nivolumab plus ipilimumab as standard of care in the United Kingdom. To find early correlates of response, peripheral T cell receptor repertoires were profiled in metastatic melanoma patients before and after one cycle of checkpoint inhibitor therapy. A training cohort was formed from consecutive patients, and a further independent group of patients from the same centre was pooled into an external validation set. Beyond this particular receptor, the publication reports: The relatively small sample size was acknowledged as something that could potentially limit how far the results can be generalized. Whether the T cell clones behind the repertoire changes were melanoma-specific or instead reflected general immune activation was something the study could not determine. Patients who later achieved disease control showed a bifurcated PBMC repertoire reorganization at W3, with increased clonality or increased diversity, unlike progressors.

The sample's time point, from its label and the paper: pre-treatment baseline. Blood samples were collected before treatment (T0) and at week 3 (W3), after the first cycle of checkpoint blockade. Except for two patients with rapid clinical progression, response was assessed 12 weeks after the first infusion by RECIST 1.1; disease control meant complete response, partial response or stable disease. Patients were excluded for prior systemic cancer treatment, concomitant immunosuppressant therapy or synchronous other active malignancies. Both bulk PBMC and plasma cell-free DNA were sequenced for TCR beta so that circulating cells and T cell turnover could be tracked. PBMC were isolated from blood with Lymphoprep and SepMate tubes, followed by red cell lysis. QIAamp DNA Blood Mini kits were used to extract DNA from PBMC and from sorted T cell subsets. Every bulk PBMC sample had a fixed 350 ng of DNA loaded. TCR beta CDR3 sequences were amplified from genomic DNA using the immunoSEQ TCRb Assay kit according to manufacturer instructions. The KAPA Library Quantification Kit for Illumina platforms was used to quantify pooled libraries by qPCR. Pooled libraries were clustered at about 0.55-1.2 pM and sequenced on an Illumina NextSeq 500. The authors' analysis ran thus. TCR data were analyzed with immunoSEQ ANALYZER and the R LymphoSeq package. A rearrangement efficiency score was calculated as productive divided by the sum of productive and non-productive CDR3 sequences. Clonality was measured with the Gini coefficient and diversity with the Renyi index at alpha=1, compared pairwise between timepoints within each patient. Clonal relatedness, based on an edit distance of 3, and repertoire similarity, based on the Bhattacharyya coefficient, were both computed in LymphoSeq. To classify response, a linear discriminant analysis based on week-3 changes in clonality and diversity was built with the R MASS and caret packages. TCRdb re-hosts the immuneACCESS table, in-frame sequences only. Its copies lack some clones; in the studies checked, an unresolved V gene accounts for under half of them, and the cause for the rest is not known. V and J calls and clone size are given by that table; D and trimming were obtained from the DNA. The sample profile shows 7,000 or so clones; around 80% of them were found once. The ten largest clones capture less than 35% of the sample.

The V and J ends are trimmed by 3 bases and 2 bases, leaving 14 bases between them. The CDR3 runs 15 residues from the cysteine to the phenylalanine. The read is trimmed to its CDR3 DNA, 45 bases read in frame from base 1. CDR1 and CDR2 are drawn from the germline V gene: MGHRA, YSYEKL. This TCR was recovered from a human donor with melanoma. The rearrangement joined TRBV4-1 to TRBJ2-7; TRBD2 might be the D gene, on 5 matching bases. Material: blood, obtained from a patient treated with checkpoint blockade. The CDR3 region has the sequence CASSQDSTRTYEQYF. Read as DNA, the sequence is TGCGCCAGCAGCCAGGACTCGACTCGTACCTACGAGCAGTACTTC.